One sample yielded the 15 T cell receptor beta chains listed below, sequenced in a study of T-cell reconstitution after alpha-beta-depleted transplantation in children (TCRdb year 2016). Libraries were built with PCR. TCRdb shows the sequencer as Illumina HiSeq 2500. To normalize quantification of the TCRbeta repertoire, the TCR libraries were built with molecular barcoding that relied on unique molecular identifiers. Starting from the raw public reads, TCRdb applied fastp trimming at Q25, assembled clones with MiXCR and retained in-frame beta chains. A single entry per CDR3 protein holds the most common genes and DNA from its merged rows. This sample holds about 130,000 distinct CDR3 sequences; roughly 10% were observed only once. The ten largest clones add up to less than 25% of the sample. This sample's treatment or condition label indicates: allogeneic hematopoietic cell transplantation with graft depleted of TCRalphabeta T cells and CD19 B cells.

Sequenced material: PBMCs, mostly from graft donor cells, taken 180 days after TCRalphabeta/CD19-depleted stem cell transplant. These receptors all come from a girl under two years old who had a stem cell transplant for combined immunodeficiency, so the T cells may come from the graft donor.

The chain links TRBV20-1 to TRBJ1-3; D gene ambiguous. The CDR3 runs to 14 residues. The V end lost 3 bases, the J end lost 1 base, and 10 bases lay between the germline ends. Germline V gene lookup returns CDR1 DFQATT and CDR2 SNEGSKA (reference sequence). This CDR3 reads CSASIAVSGNTIYF. As DNA, the CDR3 is TGCAGTGCTAGTATAGCGGTTTCTGGAAACACCATATATTTT.

There are many counts of this clonotype. This chain joins TRBV7-2 and TRBJ1-4; TRBD1 might be the D (6 bases). In germline, CDR1 is SGHTA, CDR2 FQGNSA. The CDR3 has 17 amino acids. The V gene lost 1 base and the J gene lost 3 bases, with 15 bases spanning the gap. CDR3 in amino acids: CASSLVRGAGANEKLFF. Here the CDR3 DNA reads TGTGCCAGCAGCTTAGTCCGGGGGGCCGGAGCTAATGAAAAACTGTTTTTT.

V and J are TRBV10-2 and TRBJ2-1; TRBD2 aligns across 10 bases. With V trimmed by 5 bases and J by 0 bases, 10 bases remained unmatched. CDR3 size: 18 residues. CDR1 and CDR2 from the germline V gene are WSHSY and SAAADI. DNA of the CDR3: TGCGCCAGCAGTCTTCTTGGACTAGCGGAACCCTCCTACAATGAGCAGTTCTTC. Protein: CASSLLGLAEPSYNEQFF.

V is TRBV3-1 and J is TRBJ1-6; D ambiguous. This CDR3 contains 14 residues. CDR1 and CDR2 (germline): LGHDT, YNNKEL (reference sequence). Deletions cut 0 bases from V and 7 bases from J, with 7 bases between. The CDR3, as DNA: TGTGCCAGCAGCCAAGACCTCGGGAATTCACCCCTCCACTTT. Protein: CASSQDLGNSPLHF. The whole variable domain, filled in from reference TRBV3-1 and TRBJ1-6, reads DTAVSQTPKYLVTQMGNDKSIKCEQNLGHDTMYWYKQDSKKFLKIMFSYNNKELIINETVPNRFSPKSPDKAHLNLHINSLELGDSAVYFCASSQDLGNSPLHFGNGTRLTVT.

This clonotype showed up just a few times. The chain employs TRBV25-1 and TRBJ2-7, with D possibly matching TRBD1 (6 bases). V was cut by 3 bases and J by 2 bases, with 17 bases left in between. Germline CDR1 MGHDK, CDR2 SYGVNS. The CDR3 runs to 16 residues. The CDR3 is CASSEGVDRLTYEQYF. The CDR3 nucleotides are TGTGCCAGCAGTGAGGGGGTCGACAGGTTGACCTACGAGCAGTACTTC.

This clonotype was counted only a few times. V is TRBV7-2 and J is TRBJ1-2, with 7 bases lining up with TRBD1. The CDR3 length is 15 residues. V gave up 0 bases and J gave up 10 bases; unmatched junction bases: 11. Germline V gene sequence: CDR1 SGHTA, CDR2 FQGNSA. The CDR3 DNA reads TGTGCCAGCAGCTTAGCAGGGGACAGATCCGGGGCCTACACCTTC. Protein sequence: CASSLAGDRSGAYTF.

This clonotype was seen more than once but under ten times. The chain combines TRBV20-1 with TRBJ2-7; the match to TRBD2 covers 13 bases. V dropped 4 bases and J dropped 2; count of bases not matched to a gene: 5. This CDR3 comprises 15 residues. Germline V gene data show CDR1 as DFQATT and CDR2 as SNEGSKA (reference sequence). CDR3 in amino acids: CSAKGLAGAPYEQYF. The CDR3, as DNA: TGCAGTGCTAAAGGACTAGCGGGAGCCCCCTACGAGCAGTACTTC.

This chain joins TRBV20-1 and TRBJ2-3; D call uncertain. The CDR3 totals 10 residues. The V end lost 5 bases, the J end lost 8 bases, and 8 bases lay between the germline ends. The germline gives CDR1 DFQATT, CDR2 SNEGSKA (reference sequence). The CDR3 region is CSAHLGTQYF. CDR3 sequence (DNA): TGCAGTGCTCACCTGGGTACGCAGTATTTT.

V gene TRBV19 combines with J gene TRBJ1-2; D gene unclear. The V end lost 10 bases, the J end lost 8 bases, and 20 bases lay between the germline ends. This CDR3 spans 13 amino acids. Germline V gene data show CDR1 as LNHDA and CDR2 as SQIVND (reference sequence). The DNA of the CDR3 is TGTGCCACCTCAAAGGTCCTGGGCGACGGCTACACCTTC. The encoded protein is CATSKVLGDGYTF.

This clonotype was found a few times. The chain links TRBV10-3 to TRBJ1-4; D gene uncertain. The ends were cut back, 9 bases at V and 5 bases at J, with 19 bases in the middle. The CDR3 loop spans 15 amino acids. CDR1 is ENHRY and CDR2 is SYGVKD in the germline V gene. Here the CDR3 DNA reads TGTGCCATGCTACCTACCGGGCGGATAAATGAAAAACTGTTTTTT. It is translated as CAMLPTGRINEKLFF.

On this clonotype: At one end, the junction sequence differs from germline, possibly due to a read error. V is TRBV11-2 and J is TRBJ1-6; perhaps TRBD1 as D (5 bases). CDR1 and CDR2 (germline): SGHAT, FQNNGV. The CDR3 runs 13 residues. In DNA, the CDR3 is TGTGCCATCAGCCCCCCGGGGTGGGGCCCCCTCCACTTT. Translated, it gives CAISPPGWGPLHF.

This clonotype occurred a few times. The CDR3 protein is CASSQASPYEQYF. CDR3 nucleotides: TGTGCCAGCAGCCAAGCTAGTCCCTACGAGCAGTACTTC. The rearrangement links TRBV12-3 or TRBV12-4 to TRBJ2-7; D is ambiguous. Trimming stripped 6 bases from V and 2 bases from J, with 11 bases between. The CDR3 spans 13 residues.

This clonotype appeared a single time. Compared with germline, one end of the junction differs, possibly owing to a read error. The chain is built from TRBV20-1 and TRBJ1-1; tentative D call: TRBD1 (6 bases). Germline V CDR1 and CDR2: DFQATT, SNEGSKA (reference sequence). This CDR3 comprises 14 residues. This CDR3 reads CSARTGRGDTEALF. CDR3 bases: TGCAGTGCTAGGACGGGCCGTGGGGACACTGAAGCTCTCTTT.

This clonotype was recorded a few times. V usage is TRBV5-5 and J usage is TRBJ2-2; no clear D gene. There are 13 residues in the CDR3. V was pared by 1 base and J by 5 bases, with 6 bases between. Per germline, CDR1 SGHKS and CDR2 YYEKEE (reference sequence). The CDR3: CASSLPATGELFF. The CDR3 DNA sequence: TGTGCCAGCAGCTTGCCTGCGACCGGGGAGCTGTTTTTT.

Worth noting for this clonotype: This may come from a read error, since a much larger clone is one base off. This sequence joins TRBV10-3 and TRBJ2-1, with a possible D match to TRBD2 (5 bases). The CDR3 runs to 18 residues. The V end lost 5 bases, the J end lost 4 bases, and 24 bases lay between the germline ends. Germline V gives CDR1 ENHRY, CDR2 SYGVKD. CDR3 loop: CAISLMKKLGPPYNEQFF. The CDR3 bases are TGTGCCATCAGTCTCATGAAGAAACTAGGGCCCCCATACAATGAGCAGTTCTTC.